Listed below are T cell receptor beta chains from one sample, sequenced in a study of vaccination and CD4 T cells after COVID-19. TCRdb redid the calling of the PCR reads with MiXCR, one entry per CDR3 protein. The table records just over 9,500 distinct CDR3 sequences, about half of them present only once. No antigen is known for these receptors. What was sequenced was CD4+ T cells from blood, cultured in vitro. These receptors originate from a human donor who had recovered from COVID-19. CDR3s include the opening cysteine and the closing phenylalanine or tryptophan. Each record gives: J gene, D gene, V gene, clone size, CDR3 DNA, CDR3 protein. The D gene is left open where the match is weak. Clone sizes are given selectively: once, few, many, or a class where the clone is expanded.

j_gene: TRBJ1-5; d_gene: -; v_gene: TRBV7-2; abundance: few; CDR3nt: TGTGCCAGCAGCTTAGTTGGGAGGAGCAATCAGCCCCAGCATTTT; CDR3aa: CASSLVGRSNQPQHF
j_gene: TRBJ2-2; d_gene: TRBD2; v_gene: TRBV7-6; abundance: -; CDR3nt: TGTGCCAGCAGCTTAGTAGCGGGCCCTCCGACCGGGGAGCTGTTTTTT; CDR3aa: CASSLVAGPPTGELFF
j_gene: TRBJ1-5; d_gene: TRBD1; v_gene: TRBV6-5; abundance: few; CDR3nt: TGTGCCAGCAGTTTAGTCTCAGGGGGAAATCAGCCCCAGCATTTT; CDR3aa: CASSLVSGGNQPQHF
j_gene: TRBJ1-2; d_gene: -; v_gene: TRBV5-1; abundance: -; CDR3nt: TGCGCCAGCAGCACCTACAGGGAGGAAGGCTACACCTTC; CDR3aa: CASSTYREEGYTF
j_gene: TRBJ2-1; d_gene: TRBD2; v_gene: TRBV28; abundance: few; CDR3nt: TGTGCCAGCAGTTCGTGGACTAGCGGAGATAATGAGCAGTTCTTC; CDR3aa: CASSSWTSGDNEQFF
j_gene: TRBJ1-6; d_gene: TRBD1; v_gene: TRBV2; abundance: -; CDR3nt: TGTGCCAGCAAGAGGACAGGCCCTGATTCACCCCTCCACTTT; CDR3aa: CASKRTGPDSPLHF
j_gene: TRBJ2-5; d_gene: -; v_gene: TRBV28; abundance: -; CDR3nt: TGTGCCAGCGGGATAGAGGAGACCCAGTACTTC; CDR3aa: CASGIEETQYF
j_gene: TRBJ2-5; d_gene: TRBD2; v_gene: TRBV10-3; abundance: -; CDR3nt: TGTGCCATCGGGGTCGGTCTAGCGGGAGGAGAGACCCAGTACTTC; CDR3aa: CAIGVGLAGGETQYF
j_gene: TRBJ1-1; d_gene: -; v_gene: TRBV6-1; abundance: -; CDR3nt: TGTGCCAGCAGATCCAATGGGAACACTGAAGCTTTCTTT; CDR3aa: CASRSNGNTEAFF
j_gene: TRBJ2-7; d_gene: -; v_gene: TRBV6-2/TRBV6-3; abundance: once; CDR3nt: TGTGCCAGCAGTTATGCAGTCGAGCAGTACTTC; CDR3aa: CASSYAVEQYF
j_gene: TRBJ1-1; d_gene: -; v_gene: TRBV20-1; abundance: -; CDR3nt: TGCAGTGCGGCTGCGGGCCGAAACACTGAAGCTTTCTTT; CDR3aa: CSAAAGRNTEAFF
j_gene: TRBJ2-7; d_gene: TRBD1; v_gene: TRBV20-1; abundance: once; CDR3nt: TGCAGTGCTTGGGGGTCCGGGACAGGACTCTACGAGCAGTACTTC; CDR3aa: CSAWGSGTGLYEQYF
j_gene: TRBJ1-5; d_gene: TRBD1; v_gene: TRBV6-2/TRBV6-3; abundance: few; CDR3nt: TGTGCCAGCAGTACAAGAACAGGGGCTCAGCCCCAGCATTTT; CDR3aa: CASSTRTGAQPQHF
j_gene: TRBJ1-2; d_gene: TRBD1; v_gene: TRBV7-9; abundance: -; CDR3nt: TGTGCCAGCAGCTTAGACCCGATACGGCAGGGGGCGCTTTGGGACTATGGCTACACCTTC; CDR3aa: CASSLDPIRQGALWDYGYTF
j_gene: TRBJ2-5; d_gene: TRBD2; v_gene: TRBV20-1; abundance: few; CDR3nt: TGCAGTGCTAGAGATCGACTAGCGGGGAAAGAGACCCAGTACTTC; CDR3aa: CSARDRLAGKETQYF
j_gene: TRBJ1-1; d_gene: -; v_gene: TRBV7-9; abundance: few; CDR3nt: TGTGCCAGCAGCTTATCAGGGGACACTGAAGCTTTCTTT; CDR3aa: CASSLSGDTEAFF
j_gene: TRBJ1-5; d_gene: -; v_gene: TRBV20-1; abundance: few; CDR3nt: TGCAGTGCTTTCCGGGCTGGCAATCAGCCCCAGCATTTT; CDR3aa: CSAFRAGNQPQHF
j_gene: TRBJ1-1; d_gene: -; v_gene: TRBV7-2; abundance: few; CDR3nt: TGTGCCAGCAGCTACCAGGGACAGAACACTGAAGCTTTCTTT; CDR3aa: CASSYQGQNTEAFF
j_gene: TRBJ2-7; d_gene: -; v_gene: TRBV20-1; abundance: -; CDR3nt: TGCAGTGCTAGAGACGGGTTCGAGCAGTACTTC; CDR3aa: CSARDGFEQYF
j_gene: TRBJ1-5; d_gene: TRBD1; v_gene: TRBV2; abundance: -; CDR3nt: TGTGCCAACAGTCAGATCGGGACAGGCGCGGAGCCCCAGCATTTT; CDR3aa: CANSQIGTGAEPQHF
j_gene: TRBJ1-2; d_gene: -; v_gene: TRBV24-1; abundance: -; CDR3nt: TGTGCCCCCATCGGGGTGGACTATGGCTACACCTTC; CDR3aa: CAPIGVDYGYTF
j_gene: TRBJ1-1; d_gene: -; v_gene: TRBV5-1; abundance: -; CDR3nt: TGCGCCAGCAGCTTAGGGTACGGGGGCGAAGCTTTCTTT; CDR3aa: CASSLGYGGEAFF
j_gene: TRBJ2-1; d_gene: -; v_gene: TRBV20-1; abundance: -; CDR3nt: TGCAGTGCTAGAGATCAGGGGCGGAGGCAGTTCTTC; CDR3aa: CSARDQGRRQFF
j_gene: TRBJ1-1; d_gene: -; v_gene: TRBV30; abundance: few; CDR3nt: TGTGCCTGGGGGGCGACTGAAGCTTTCTTT; CDR3aa: CAWGATEAFF
j_gene: TRBJ2-2; d_gene: -; v_gene: TRBV5-4; abundance: -; CDR3nt: TGTGCCAGCAGCGAAGGGCGGGACAGGAACACCGGGGAGCTGTTTTTT; CDR3aa: CASSEGRDRNTGELFF
j_gene: TRBJ1-5; d_gene: -; v_gene: TRBV28; abundance: few; CDR3nt: TGTGCCGGTAACAGGGTCTCCAATCAGCCCCAGCATTTT; CDR3aa: CAGNRVSNQPQHF
j_gene: TRBJ1-6; d_gene: -; v_gene: TRBV20-1; abundance: -; CDR3nt: TGCAGTGCTAGTCACAGCGATTCACCCCTCCACTTT; CDR3aa: CSASHSDSPLHF
j_gene: TRBJ2-5; d_gene: -; v_gene: TRBV19; abundance: -; CDR3nt: TGTGCCAGTAGCGCTTACAGGGATGGAGAGACCCAGTACTTC; CDR3aa: CASSAYRDGETQYF
j_gene: TRBJ2-7; d_gene: -; v_gene: TRBV27; abundance: -; CDR3nt: TGTGCCAGCAGTTGTTACGAGCAGTACTTC; CDR3aa: CASSCYEQYF
j_gene: TRBJ2-2; d_gene: TRBD2; v_gene: TRBV11-1; abundance: -; CDR3nt: TGTGCCAGCAGCCCGGGACTAGCGGTCGGGGAGCTGTTTTTT; CDR3aa: CASSPGLAVGELFF
j_gene: TRBJ1-5; d_gene: -; v_gene: TRBV6-1; abundance: few; CDR3nt: TGTGCCAGCAGTCCCCGAGGGCCGACTAGCAATCAGCCCCAGCATTTT; CDR3aa: CASSPRGPTSNQPQHF
j_gene: TRBJ1-1; d_gene: -; v_gene: TRBV6-5; abundance: few; CDR3nt: TGTGCCAGCAGTTACTCGACAGGAGTAACCCCTGAAGCTTTCTTT; CDR3aa: CASSYSTGVTPEAFF
j_gene: TRBJ1-6; d_gene: -; v_gene: TRBV19; abundance: few; CDR3nt: TGTGCCAGTAGTCCTCCGGGAGCGTATTCACCCCTCCACTTT; CDR3aa: CASSPPGAYSPLHF
j_gene: TRBJ2-7; d_gene: -; v_gene: TRBV2; abundance: -; CDR3nt: TGTGCCAGCGAACCAGGCGGCCCCCGGGACGAGCAGTACTTC; CDR3aa: CASEPGGPRDEQYF
j_gene: TRBJ1-1; d_gene: -; v_gene: TRBV30; abundance: -; CDR3nt: TGTGCCTGGAGTGAGGGGGACGGAACTGAAGCTTTCTTT; CDR3aa: CAWSEGDGTEAFF
j_gene: TRBJ1-1; d_gene: TRBD1; v_gene: TRBV2; abundance: -; CDR3nt: TGTGCCAGCAGTGAGGGGACAGCAAACACTGAAGCTTTCTTT; CDR3aa: CASSEGTANTEAFF
j_gene: TRBJ2-3; d_gene: TRBD2; v_gene: TRBV19; abundance: -; CDR3nt: TGTGCCAGTAGTATCAAATTGGCGGGAGGCCTAACCTCTGGCACAGATACGCAGTATTTT; CDR3aa: CASSIKLAGGLTSGTDTQYF